What follows are 13 T cell receptor beta chains derived from one specimen sequenced in a study of T cell repertoires in cytomegalovirus infection. Each CDR3 protein gets one entry after TCRdb re-called the reads with MiXCR. The table includes roughly 500,000 distinct CDR3 sequences, roughly 10% detected once. Sample: PBMCs. The receptor source for this set is a human donor in good health (CMV status not recorded). Some clones in this sample may be carry-over from other donors' samples.

The V call is TRBV10-3, the J call TRBJ2-3, with D possibly TRBD2 on 6 matching bases. The CDR3 extends over 16 amino acids. Trimming cost V 1 base and J 7 bases, with 18 bases left between them. The germline V gene has CDR1 ENHRY and CDR2 SYGVKD. CDR3 in DNA: TGTGCCATCAGTGAGTATGGAGGGCCTCCACAGAATACGCAGTATTTT. Translated: CAISEYGGPPQNTQYF.

This clonotype was picked up a small number of times. This chain links TRBV30 with TRBJ1-1; D unresolved. Trimming removed 4 bases from V and 2 bases from J, with 8 bases in between. Germline CDR1 reads GTSNPN; CDR2 reads SVGIG (reference sequence). The CDR3 contains 12 residues. In DNA, the CDR3 is TGTGCCTGGACAGGCTTTAACACTGAAGCTTTCTTT. It yields the protein CAWTGFNTEAFF.

This clonotype was detected many times. J is TRBJ2-1 and V is TRBV4-2; tentative D call: TRBD2 (7 bases). The CDR3 contains 15 residues. In germline, CDR1 is LGHNA, CDR2 YNFKEQ. V lost 0 bases and J 6 bases, leaving 12 bases between the germline ends. The CDR3 coding sequence is TGTGCCAGCAGCCAAGATACAGGGAGGGCCAATGAGCAGTTCTTC. This sequence encodes CASSQDTGRANEQFF.

Concerning this clonotype itself: A much bigger clone sits one base away, suggesting this may be a read error. The V and J genes are TRBV7-9 and TRBJ2-1; the match to TRBD1 covers 8 bases. Germline trimming cut 5 bases from V and 7 bases from J; bases unmatched to any gene: 7. CDR1 is SEHNR and CDR2 is FQNEAQ in the germline V gene (reference sequence). CDR3 size: 14 residues. The CDR3 DNA follows: TGTGCCAGCAGCCTCACACAGGGGGGAAATGAGCAGTTCTTC. It is translated as CASSLTQGGNEQFF. Full variable domain (missing parts from reference TRBV7-9 and TRBJ2-1): DTGVSQNPRHKITKRGQNVTFRCDPISEHNRLYWYRQTLGQGPEFLTYFQNEAQLEKSRLLSDRFSAERPKGSFSTLEIQRTEQGDSAMYLCASSLTQGGNEQFFGPGTRLTVL.

This chain uses TRBV6-5 with TRBJ1-1; D call uncertain. With 6 bases removed from V and 10 bases from J, the gap between germline ends came to 15 bases. Germline V CDR1 and CDR2: MNHEY, SVGAGI. The CDR3 contains 12 residues. CDR3 nucleotides: TGTGCCAGCAGAGCCCCCGGGGAGGGAGCTTTCTTT. The encoded protein is CASRAPGEGAFF.

This chain uses TRBV7-9 with TRBJ2-5; D is unclear. CDR1 is SEHNR, CDR2 FQNEAQ, per germline (reference sequence). V was trimmed by 5 bases and J by 6 bases, leaving 13 bases between them. The CDR3 sequence is 13 residues long. This chain's CDR3 is CASSPFVGKTQYF. CDR3 nucleotides: TGTGCCAGCAGCCCTTTCGTGGGAAAGACCCAGTACTTC.

This clonotype was found many times. The chain has TRBV7-2 and TRBJ2-5, with 7 bases lining up with TRBD2. CDR3 length: 16 amino acids. Per germline, CDR1 SGHTA and CDR2 FQGNSA. The V segment lost 2 bases and the J segment 0 bases; nucleotides outside the gene matches: 6. This CDR3 reads CASSLREGRDQETQYF. CDR3 sequence (DNA): TGTGCCAGCAGCTTAAGGGAGGGGCGAGACCAAGAGACCCAGTACTTC.

This clonotype has a count of ten or more. J is TRBJ1-2 and V is TRBV7-9; 10 bases map to TRBD1. After removal of 6 bases from V and 6 bases from J, the junction contained 4 bases not matched to a gene. Germline loops: CDR1 SEHNR, CDR2 FQNEAQ (reference sequence). The CDR3 is 13 residues long. This CDR3 reads CASRTDRGDGYTF. The CDR3 nucleotides read TGTGCCAGCAGGACGGACAGGGGGGATGGCTACACCTTC.

In its sample, this clonotype was seen many times. The chain has TRBV7-2 and TRBJ2-4, with TRBD2 identical over 8 bases. With V trimmed by 5 bases and J by 4 bases, 4 bases remained unmatched. Germline V lookup: CDR1 SGHTA, CDR2 FQGNSA. This CDR3 has 14 residues. This chain's CDR3 is CASSSGSIKNIQYF. In DNA, the CDR3 is TGTGCCAGCAGCAGCGGGAGTATTAAAAACATTCAGTACTTC.

This clonotype was detected ten times or more. The chain employs TRBV7-4 and TRBJ2-1, with 11 bases that match TRBD2. This CDR3 spans 17 amino acids. V shed 4 bases, J shed 2 bases, and the junction held 7 bases outside the gene matches. The germline gives CDR1 SGHVT, CDR2 SQSDAQ. Here the CDR3 DNA reads TGTGCCAGCAGCTCGATGACTAGCGGGAAGACCTACAATGAGCAGTTCTTC. It specifies CASSSMTSGKTYNEQFF.

This clonotype was recorded many times. The chain is built from TRBV7-3 and TRBJ1-2; the D gene is possibly TRBD1 (6 bases). Trimming shortened V by 5 bases and J by 3 bases, and 10 bases separated the two germline ends. The V gene's germline CDR1 is SGHTA and CDR2 FQGTGA. The CDR3 extends over 13 amino acids. The DNA for the CDR3 is TGTGCCAGCAGCCCAGGACAGCACTATGGCTACACCTTC. This gives the protein CASSPGQHYGYTF. The full variable domain, rest sourced from reference TRBV7-3 and TRBJ1-2, is GAGVSQTPSNKVTEKGKYVELRCDPISGHTALYWYRQSLGQGPEFLIYFQGTGAADDSGLPNDRFFAVRPEGSVSTLKIQRTERGDSAVYLCASSPGQHYGYTFGSGTRLTVV.

This clonotype has ten or more counts. The chain is built from TRBV5-6 and TRBJ2-1; the match to TRBD1 covers 8 bases. CDR1 and CDR2 from the germline V gene are SGHDT and YYEEEE. V shed 3 bases, J shed 2 bases, and the junction held 7 bases outside the gene matches. This CDR3 comprises 16 residues. CDR3 nucleotide sequence: TGTGCCAGCAGCTCCTTCGACAGGGGCGCCTACAATGAGCAGTTCTTC. Translating gives CASSSFDRGAYNEQFF.

J is TRBJ2-7 and V is TRBV29-1, with 8 bases that match TRBD1. From germline, CDR1 is SQVTM and CDR2 ANQGSEA. J gave up 0 bases and V 1 base, and 5 bases lay outside the gene matches. This CDR3 comprises 15 residues. DNA for the CDR3: TGCAGCGTTGAAGGAGGGGACAGGAGCTCCTACGAGCAGTACTTC. It is translated as CSVEGGDRSSYEQYF.